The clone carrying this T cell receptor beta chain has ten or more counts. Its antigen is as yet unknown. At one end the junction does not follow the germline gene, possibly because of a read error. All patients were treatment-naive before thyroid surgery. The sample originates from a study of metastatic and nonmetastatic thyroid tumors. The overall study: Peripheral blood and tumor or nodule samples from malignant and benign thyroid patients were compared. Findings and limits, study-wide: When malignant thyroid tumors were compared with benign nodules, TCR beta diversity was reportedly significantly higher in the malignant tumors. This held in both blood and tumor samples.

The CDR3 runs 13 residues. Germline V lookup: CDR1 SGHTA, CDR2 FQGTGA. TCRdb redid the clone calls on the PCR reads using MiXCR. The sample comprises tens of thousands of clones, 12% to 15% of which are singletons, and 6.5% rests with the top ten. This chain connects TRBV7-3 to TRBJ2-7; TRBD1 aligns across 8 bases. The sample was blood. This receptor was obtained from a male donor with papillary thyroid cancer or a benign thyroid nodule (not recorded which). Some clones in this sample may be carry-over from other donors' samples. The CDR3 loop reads CTSSPGGFNEQYF. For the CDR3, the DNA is TGTACCAGCAGCCCAGGGGGCTTCAACGAGCAGTACTTC. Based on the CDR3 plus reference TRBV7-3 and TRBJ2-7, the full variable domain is GAGVSQTPSNKVTEKGKYVELRCDPISGHTALYWYRQSLGQGPEFLIYFQGTGAADDSGLPNDRFFAVRPEGSVSTLKIQRTERGDSAVYLCTSSPGGFNEQYFGPGTRLTVT.